This passage covers 26 T cell receptor beta chains from one sample sequenced in a study of spatial heterogeneity in lung cancer. Study outcomes and limitations: Counts that tracked tumor mutation counts were those of expanded intratumoral alpha and beta TCRs.

Time point of the sample: sample taken at primary tumor resection. MiXCR was run by TCRdb on the 5' RACE reads, yielding one entry per CDR3 protein. This sample carries fewer than 15,000 distinct CDR3 sequences, around 5.6% of them seen once, and the ten largest clones take 11%. The antigens for these receptors are not known. The sequencing used lung tumor tissue, collected at surgery. Receptors originate from a female donor with early-stage non-small cell lung cancer.

This clonotype was seen at least ten times. The chain joins TRBV7-6 to TRBJ1-5, with 11 bases that match TRBD1. The CDR3 loop spans 15 amino acids. Losses at the gene ends were 1 base for V and 7 bases for J; bases not matched to a gene: 3. Germline lookup yields CDR1 SGHVS and CDR2 FNYEAQ. The CDR3 coding sequence is TGTGCCAGCAGCTTAGGGACAGGGGGCTGGCAGCCCCAGCATTTT. Amino acids: CASSLGTGGWQPQHF.

This clonotype was counted many times. V gene TRBV5-1 combines with J gene TRBJ2-7; D is possibly TRBD1 (6 bases). This CDR3 spans 13 amino acids. V dropped 2 bases and J dropped 7 bases, with 13 bases sitting between them. Germline CDR1 reads SGHRS; CDR2 reads YFSETQ. This CDR3 reads CASSFGQLREQYF. In DNA, the CDR3 is TGCGCCAGCAGCTTTGGACAGCTTCGAGAGCAGTACTTC.

The chain links TRBV3-1 to TRBJ1-1, with unresolved D. This CDR3 comprises 16 residues. Trimming cost V 2 bases and J 3 bases, with 16 bases left between them. Germline V lookup: CDR1 LGHDT, CDR2 YNNKEL (reference sequence). CDR3 sequence (DNA): TGTGCCAGCAGCCAAAGGCGGATTGTGTGGGACACTGAAGCTTTCTTT. This codes for CASSQRRIVWDTEAFF.

This clonotype was counted a single time. The rearrangement joins TRBV6-5 to TRBJ2-7, with D perhaps given as TRBD1 or TRBD2 (5 bases each). Germline-derived CDR1 and CDR2 are MNHEY and SVGAGI. The CDR3 loop spans 13 amino acids. V lost 8 bases and J 4 bases, leaving 15 bases between the germline ends. The CDR3 nucleotides read TGTGCCAGCTCCAGTCCGGGGCGTTACGAGCAGTACTTC. Protein sequence: CASSSPGRYEQYF.

This clonotype was recorded many times. The chain employs TRBV6-2 or TRBV6-3 and TRBJ1-1; D remains ambiguous. Germline CDR1 MNHEY, CDR2 SVGEGT. V lost 1 base and J 0 bases, leaving 9 bases between the germline ends. CDR3 length: 15 amino acids. CDR3 sequence: CASSYWFDMNTEAFF. DNA of the CDR3: TGTGCCAGCAGTTACTGGTTCGACATGAACACTGAAGCTTTCTTT.

The chain has TRBV27 and TRBJ2-7; D may be TRBD2 (5 bases). Trimming cost V 3 bases and J 5 bases, with 11 bases left between them. The CDR3 length is 13 residues. Per the germline V gene, CDR1 is MNHEY and CDR2 is SMNVEV (reference sequence). CDR3 nucleotide sequence: TGTGCCAGCAGTTTGAGGGCTACACACGAGCAGTACTTC. Its translation is CASSLRATHEQYF.

In its sample, this clonotype was seen many times. The chain recombines TRBV14 with TRBJ2-4; 9 bases line up with TRBD1. CDR3 size: 16 residues. The germline V gene encodes CDR1 SGHDN and CDR2 FVKESK. Trimming took 4 bases from V and 2 from J; bases not matched to a gene: 6. The CDR3 spells CASSPGTGKSKNIQYF. The CDR3 bases are TGTGCCAGCAGCCCTGGGACAGGGAAGTCCAAAAACATTCAGTACTTC.

This clonotype was seen repeatedly, ten times or more. This rearrangement joins TRBV11-1 to TRBJ2-5; unclear D gene. CDR1 and CDR2 from the germline V gene are SGHAT and FQDESV (reference sequence). The V gene lost 5 bases and the J gene lost 4 bases, with 14 bases spanning the gap. This CDR3 region has 14 residues. The CDR3 DNA follows: TGTGCCAGCAGCAAAGGGTTCAATCGAGAGACCCAGTACTTC. As protein: CASSKGFNRETQYF. Looking up the rest from reference TRBV11-1 and TRBJ2-5 gives the full variable domain: EAEVAQSPRYKITEKSQAVAFWCDPISGHATLYWYRQILGQGPELLVQFQDESVVDDSQLPKDRFSAERLKGVDSTLKIQPAELGDSAMYLCASSKGFNRETQYFGPGTRLLVL.

In its sample, this clonotype was seen many times. The chain links TRBV28 to TRBJ2-5; D gene ambiguous. The CDR3 is 12 residues long. Per germline, CDR1 MDHEN and CDR2 SYDVKM. V lost 3 bases to trimming and J lost 7 bases, with 9 bases between them. CDR3 residues: CASSLSRVTQYF. The CDR3 DNA sequence: TGTGCCAGCAGTTTGAGCCGGGTGACCCAGTACTTC.

Many counts were recorded for this clonotype. The chain joins TRBV5-1 to TRBJ2-7; tentatively, D is TRBD1 (6 bases). V was trimmed by 2 bases and J by 5 bases, leaving 17 bases between them. CDR3 length: 15 residues. The germline CDR1 and CDR2 sequences are SGHRS and YFSETQ. CDR3 sequence (DNA): TGCGCCAGCAGCTTTGGAGGCAGGGGCGGAGACGAGCAGTACTTC. As protein: CASSFGGRGGDEQYF.

This clonotype is categorized as medium-sized (0.01 to 0.1%). V is TRBV3-1 and J is TRBJ1-6; TRBD1 agrees at 9 bases. Germline-derived CDR1 and CDR2 are LGHDT and YNNKEL (reference sequence). The CDR3 is made up of 16 amino acids. Trimming took 6 bases from V and 11 from J; bases not matched to a gene: 14. The CDR3 DNA follows: TGTGCCAGCAGATCTACAGGGGGCGCATATTTGGCACCCCTCCACTTT. Its translation is CASRSTGGAYLAPLHF.

This clonotype was seen at least ten times. This sequence joins TRBV7-3 and TRBJ2-3; TRBD1 aligns across 12 bases. Germline CDR1 SGHTA, CDR2 FQGTGA. The CDR3 runs to 16 residues. V gave up 4 bases and J gave up 5 bases; unmatched junction bases: 7. The CDR3 protein is CASSSHGTGGGDTQYF. CDR3 sequence (DNA): TGTGCCAGCAGCTCCCACGGGACAGGGGGCGGAGATACGCAGTATTTT.

This clonotype is deemed medium-sized. The V gene is TRBV9, the J gene TRBJ1-2, with 8 bases matching TRBD1. The germline CDR1 and CDR2 sequences are SGDLS and YYNGEE. The CDR3 spans 13 residues. Trimming at V came to 7 bases and at J to 4 bases, leaving 6 bases not matched to a gene. The CDR3 region is CASYDRGLYGYTF. The CDR3 DNA reads as TGTGCCAGCTACGACAGGGGCCTCTATGGCTACACCTTC.

This clonotype showed up many times. This chain connects TRBV4-2 to TRBJ2-3; D possibly corresponds to TRBD2 (7 bases). The CDR3 consists of 17 residues. With 1 base removed from V and 0 bases from J, the gap between germline ends came to 14 bases. CDR1 and CDR2 (germline): LGHNA, YNFKEQ. CDR3 sequence (DNA): TGTGCCAGCAGCCAAGCCCTGGGCGGGGGCAGCACAGATACGCAGTATTTT. Residues: CASSQALGGGSTDTQYF.

This clonotype was counted at least ten times. The chain uses TRBV28 and TRBJ2-3; tentatively, D is TRBD1 or TRBD2 (6 bases each). The CDR3 covers 13 residues. Per germline, CDR1 MDHEN and CDR2 SYDVKM. V lost 7 bases and J 8 bases, leaving 16 bases between the germline ends. Here the CDR3 reads CASTGAGFGTQYF. Here the CDR3 DNA reads TGTGCCAGCACGGGGGCGGGGTTCGGTACGCAGTATTTT.

This clonotype was seen repeatedly, ten times or more. The chain couples TRBV3-1 to TRBJ2-5, with 7 bases lining up with TRBD1. Germline V gene data show CDR1 as LGHDT and CDR2 as YNNKEL (reference sequence). CDR3 length equals 17 residues. V lost 0 bases to trimming and J lost 2 bases; unmatched junction nucleotides: 9. The CDR3 nucleotides read TGTGCCAGCAGCCAAGAACCATTTACAGGGGTACAAGAGACCCAGTACTTC. It encodes CASSQEPFTGVQETQYF.

This clonotype occurred many times. The gene calls are TRBV4-1 and TRBJ1-3; D remains ambiguous. CDR3 length equals 14 residues. Germline-derived CDR1 and CDR2 are MGHRA and YSYEKL. V lost 0 bases and J 4 bases, leaving 7 bases between the germline ends. The CDR3 DNA follows: TGCGCCAGCAGCCAAGAGGCCGCGGGAAACACCATATATTTT. This gives the protein CASSQEAAGNTIYF.

This clonotype is termed medium-sized (0.01 to 0.1%). The chain links TRBV30 to TRBJ1-1; D uncertain. The CDR3 is 16 residues long. The ends were cut back, 1 base at V and 2 bases at J, with 17 bases in the middle. Germline CDR1 GTSNPN, CDR2 SVGIG (reference sequence). In DNA form, the CDR3 reads TGTGCCTGGAGTGGATCTGAATCGGGCAGTAACACTGAAGCTTTCTTT. It codes for CAWSGSESGSNTEAFF.

This clonotype was recorded many times. This sequence joins TRBV6-5 and TRBJ1-1, with D maybe TRBD1 (5 bases). Deletions cut 7 bases from V and 3 bases from J, with 15 bases between. CDR3 length: 14 amino acids. CDR1 and CDR2 from the germline V gene are MNHEY and SVGAGI. The CDR3 DNA reads as TGTGCCAGCATTTTCGAGGCGACAGACACTGAAGCTTTCTTT. This sequence encodes CASIFEATDTEAFF.

The V and J genes are TRBV20-1 and TRBJ2-7, with D possibly called TRBD1 or TRBD2 (7 bases each). Germline V gene lookup returns CDR1 DFQATT and CDR2 SNEGSKA (reference sequence). Trimming removed 5 bases from V and 4 bases from J, with 12 bases in between. The CDR3 has 12 amino acids. CDR3 coding DNA: TGCAGTGCTCAGGGGGGGTTTTACGAGCAGTACTTC. Amino acids: CSAQGGFYEQYF.

This clonotype has ten or more counts. This rearrangement joins TRBV7-3 to TRBJ2-2, with 7 bases matching TRBD2. The CDR3 has 13 amino acids. The V segment lost 5 bases and the J segment 7 bases; nucleotides outside the gene matches: 4. CDR1 and CDR2 from the germline V gene are SGHTA and FQGTGA. The CDR3 is CASSRLAYGELFF. The CDR3 bases are TGTGCCAGCAGCCGACTAGCATACGGGGAGCTGTTTTTT.

This clonotype was recorded at least ten times. The chain uses TRBV20-1 and TRBJ2-3; D tentatively reads TRBD1 or TRBD2 (5 bases each). Deletions cut 1 base from V and 0 bases from J, with 8 bases between. In germline, CDR1 is DFQATT, CDR2 SNEGSKA (reference sequence). The CDR3 is 14 amino acids. CDR3 bases: TGCAGTGCTAGAGGGGGGACCAGCACAGATACGCAGTATTTT. Protein product: CSARGGTSTDTQYF.

This clonotype was seen ten or more times. The V and J genes are TRBV4-1 and TRBJ2-3; 8 bases map to TRBD2. Trimming at V came to 0 bases and at J to 5 bases, leaving 10 bases not matched to a gene. The CDR3 extends over 17 amino acids. The germline CDR1 and CDR2 sequences are MGHRA and YSYEKL. The CDR3 protein is CASSQEFSGGWRDTQYF. The CDR3 bases are TGCGCCAGCAGCCAAGAGTTCAGCGGGGGATGGAGAGATACGCAGTATTTT.

This clonotype was counted ten times or more. The chain combines TRBV28 with TRBJ2-7; 9 bases line up with TRBD2. The CDR3 runs 12 residues. CDR1 is MDHEN and CDR2 is SYDVKM in the germline V gene. V was clipped by 8 bases and J by 6 bases; unmatched bases: 5. The CDR3 DNA reads as TGTGCCAGCGCGGGGGGGTTTTTCGAGCAGTACTTC. As protein: CASAGGFFEQYF.

This clonotype was seen at least ten times. CDR3 nucleotide sequence: TGTGCCAGCAGCCCCGCGGGGTCCGCCTACGAGCAGTACTTC. This translates into CASSPAGSAYEQYF. This sequence joins TRBV7-8 and TRBJ2-7, with D perhaps matching TRBD2 (6 bases). V lost 5 bases and J lost 2, with 13 bases in between. CDR1 is SGHVS and CDR2 is FQNEAQ in the germline V gene. The CDR3 sequence is 14 residues long.

This clonotype is labeled medium-sized. In DNA, the CDR3 is TGTGCCAGCAGCTTCCCGACAGGGGTAACAGATACGCAGTATTTT. Translation gives CASSFPTGVTDTQYF. V gene TRBV7-2 combines with J gene TRBJ2-3, with 8 positions matching TRBD1. Trimming took 3 bases from V and 3 from J; bases not matched to a gene: 5. CDR3 length: 15 residues. Germline values: CDR1 SGHTA, CDR2 FQGNSA.